The 25 T cell receptor beta chains given below trace back to one sample, sequenced in a study of blood T cells in healthy people across ages. A second PCR of about 6 to 11 cycles used a sample-barcoded 5' primer and a J-beta primer mix. From the 5' RACE reads, TCRdb called clonotypes with MiXCR, one entry per CDR3 protein. The table lists roughly 680,000 distinct CDR3 sequences, around 45% of them singletons. The sequencing sample was made of blood. The receptors here all came from a woman aged 55-69 years in good health.

Regarding this clonotype: Just one base apart from a much larger clone, this may be a read error. This chain joins TRBV29-1 and TRBJ2-3; tentatively, D is TRBD2 (6 bases). This CDR3 has 13 residues. Trimming took 5 bases from V and 10 from J, leaving 19 bases between them. Germline V CDR1 and CDR2: SQVTM, ANQGSEA. DNA for the CDR3: TGCAGCGTTAGCCGGGAGCCATCCCCATCGCAGTATTTT. Residues: CSVSREPSPSQYF.

The V gene is TRBV29-1, the J gene TRBJ2-3, with 8 bases fitting TRBD2. There are 14 residues in the CDR3. The germline V gene has CDR1 SQVTM and CDR2 ANQGSEA. J gave up 6 bases and V 7 bases, and 12 bases lay outside the gene matches. CDR3 amino acids: CSEKRAGVTDTQYF. DNA of the CDR3: TGCAGCGAAAAAAGAGCGGGAGTGACGGATACGCAGTATTTT.

This clonotype was seen a few times. The chain has TRBV30 and TRBJ2-7; tentatively, D is TRBD1 (6 bases). The germline V and J ends were trimmed by 4 bases and 5 bases, with 12 bases remaining between them. CDR3 length equals 12 residues. Germline V gives CDR1 GTSNPN, CDR2 SVGIG (reference sequence). The CDR3 sequence is CAWTYQGNEQYF. The CDR3 DNA reads as TGTGCCTGGACCTACCAGGGGAACGAGCAGTACTTC.

This clonotype was recorded a few times. The V gene is TRBV2, the J gene TRBJ1-1; 7 bases map to TRBD1. V shed 5 bases, J shed 3 bases, and the junction held 6 bases outside the gene matches. CDR3 length: 14 residues. The germline gives CDR1 SNHLY, CDR2 FYNNEI. Here the CDR3 reads CASSQGGADTEAFF. The CDR3 bases are TGTGCCAGCAGTCAAGGGGGCGCCGACACTGAAGCTTTCTTT.

Only a few counts were recorded for this clonotype. CDR3 sequence reads: CAIRGFADQETQYF. The CDR3 region has the DNA TGTGCCATCAGGGGATTTGCAGACCAAGAGACCCAGTACTTC. This chain joins TRBV10-3 and TRBJ2-5, with no clear D. This CDR3 comprises 14 residues. V was trimmed by 6 bases and J by 0 bases, leaving 11 bases between them. CDR1 ENHRY and CDR2 SYGVKD come from the germline V gene.

J is TRBJ2-4 and V is TRBV7-2; a weak D match, TRBD1 (5 bases). The tail of the sequence fits TRBJ2-7 better, so the J call may be wrong. This CDR3 has 17 residues. The V gene's germline CDR1 is SGHTA and CDR2 FQGNSA. For the CDR3, the DNA is TGTGCCAGCAGCTTAGACAGTACCAAGGGGTTCCCCTACGAGCAGTACTTC. It yields the protein CASSLDSTKGFPYEQYF.

The V call is TRBV4-3, the J call TRBJ1-2; D unclear. This CDR3 spans 17 amino acids. Germline loops: CDR1 LGHNA, CDR2 YSLEER. The V and J ends lost 0 bases and 4 bases respectively, with 18 bases between them. The CDR3 bases are TGCGCCAGCAGCCAAGATAGGGCGACCGATGCAGGCTATGGCTACACCTTC. Protein sequence: CASSQDRATDAGYGYTF.

The V and J genes are TRBV27 and TRBJ1-2; the match to TRBD1 covers 7 bases. CDR3 size: 14 residues. CDR1 MNHEY and CDR2 SMNVEV come from the germline V gene (reference sequence). Trimming took 6 bases from V and 10 from J; bases not matched to a gene: 14. CDR3 in amino acids: CASRLSGTANSYTF. CDR3 DNA sequence: TGTGCCAGCAGACTATCCGGGACAGCTAATTCCTACACCTTC.

The chain links TRBV2 to TRBJ2-6; D perhaps matches TRBD1 (6 bases). The germline gives CDR1 SNHLY, CDR2 FYNNEI. Deletions cut 7 bases from V and 2 bases from J, with 15 bases between. The CDR3 loop spans 16 amino acids. CDR3 bases: TGTGCCAGCATCCTGGACAGAGTGACTGGGGCCAACGTCCTGACTTTC. It specifies CASILDRVTGANVLTF.

The rearrangement joins TRBV20-1 to TRBJ1-2, with a possible D match to TRBD1 (5 bases). V was trimmed by 5 bases and J by 4 bases, leaving 11 bases between them. The CDR3 length is 12 residues. Germline-derived CDR1 and CDR2 are DFQATT and SNEGSKA (reference sequence). The DNA for the CDR3 is TGCAGTGCTGGGACGAAGGCCTATGGCTACACCTTC. This codes for CSAGTKAYGYTF.

The V call is TRBV30, the J call TRBJ2-4; D is undetermined. Trimming took 3 bases from V and 0 from J, leaving 9 bases between them. The germline CDR1 and CDR2 sequences are GTSNPN and SVGIG (reference sequence). The CDR3 extends over 14 amino acids. For the CDR3, the DNA is TGTGCCTGGAGCCCGTTTCTAGCCAAAAACATTCAGTACTTC. Translating it yields CAWSPFLAKNIQYF.

The rearrangement links TRBV7-8 to TRBJ2-4, with D unclear. TRBJ2-7 matches the DNA end more closely, so the J call is doubtful. This CDR3 has 14 residues. The germline CDR1 and CDR2 sequences are SGHVS and FQNEAQ. CDR3 DNA: TGTGCCAGCAGCTTAGCCGGCGGCTTGTGCGAGCAGTACTTC. This codes for CASSLAGGLCEQYF.

The chain employs TRBV24-1 and TRBJ1-2; D is undetermined. V shed 3 bases and J shed 5 bases, with 12 bases lying between them. The CDR3 covers 14 residues. Per germline, CDR1 KGHDR and CDR2 SFDVKD. In DNA form, the CDR3 reads TGTGCCACCAGTGATCCGGCAGGCTCTTATGGCTACACCTTC. It is translated as CATSDPAGSYGYTF.

The V and J genes are TRBV6-5 and TRBJ2-1; D remains ambiguous. In germline, CDR1 is MNHEY, CDR2 SVGAGI. The CDR3 runs to 17 residues. Trimming left V 0 bases short and J 0 bases short, with 12 bases between. The CDR3 sequence is CASSYSGLPSSYNEQFF. In nucleotides, the CDR3 is TGTGCCAGCAGTTACTCAGGGCTCCCAAGCTCCTACAATGAGCAGTTCTTC.

The gene calls are TRBV20-1 and TRBJ1-2, with D possibly matching TRBD1 (6 bases). Trimming shortened V by 2 bases and J by 2 bases, and 12 bases separated the two germline ends. The CDR3 is 14 amino acids. The germline V gene encodes CDR1 DFQATT and CDR2 SNEGSKA (reference sequence). CDR3: CSARKRQENYGYTF. In nucleotides, the CDR3 is TGCAGTGCTAGAAAGAGACAGGAAAACTATGGCTACACCTTC.

The chain couples TRBV3-1 to TRBJ2-4; weak D call: TRBD2 (6 bases). The J call may be wrong; the DNA end is better matched by TRBJ2-7. This CDR3 is built from 13 residues. CDR1 is LGHDT and CDR2 is YNNKEL in the germline V gene (reference sequence). For the CDR3, the DNA is TGTGCCAGCGGAGGAGGGCTGGTCTACGAGCAGTACTTC. Amino acid sequence: CASGGGLVYEQYF.

This clonotype was recorded once. V and J are TRBV10-3 and TRBJ2-6; 10 bases agree with TRBD1. V shed 6 bases and J 3 bases; nucleotides not matched to a gene: 8. Germline V CDR1 and CDR2: ENHRY, SYGVKD. This CDR3 has 17 residues. This CDR3 is CAIRDWTGGFGANVLTF. CDR3 DNA sequence: TGTGCCATCAGAGATTGGACAGGGGGGTTTGGGGCCAACGTCCTGACTTTC.

Only a few counts were recorded for this clonotype. The rearrangement joins TRBV7-3 to TRBJ2-5; D is undetermined. Trimming pared 4 bases from V and 5 bases from J, leaving 11 bases between. This CDR3 is 13 amino acids long. Germline-derived CDR1 and CDR2 are SGHTA and FQGTGA. CDR3 nucleotides: TGTGCCAGCAGCTGTACTTCTGGGGAGACCCAGTACTTC. This sequence encodes CASSCTSGETQYF.

The sample holds many counts of this clonotype. The chain couples TRBV2 to TRBJ2-5, with unresolved D. V gave up 2 bases and J gave up 4 bases, with 5 bases separating them. Germline CDR1 SNHLY, CDR2 FYNNEI. This CDR3 contains 12 residues. The CDR3 region has the DNA TGTGCCAGCAGTGAATATGTAGAGACCCAGTACTTC. The encoded protein is CASSEYVETQYF. The full variable domain, completed using reference TRBV2 and TRBJ2-5, is EPEVTQTPSHQVTQMGQEVILRCVPISNHLYFYWYRQILGQKVEFLVSFYNNEISEKSEIFDDQFSVERPDGSNFTLKIRSTKLEDSAMYFCASSEYVETQYFGPGTRLLVL.

This chain joins TRBV28 and TRBJ1-2, with D hard to call. CDR1 and CDR2 from the germline V gene are MDHEN and SYDVKM. The ends were cut back, 2 bases at V and 7 bases at J, with 8 bases in the middle. The CDR3 consists of 12 residues. CDR3 DNA: TGTGCCAGCAGTTTAGCCCATCTTGGCTACACCTTC. Protein product: CASSLAHLGYTF.

The chain joins TRBV9 to TRBJ2-3; D not resolved. Deletions cut 6 bases from V and 4 bases from J, with 9 bases between. Germline CDR1 reads SGDLS; CDR2 reads YYNGEE. The CDR3 contains 12 residues. The CDR3 here is CASTPYADTQYF. The CDR3, as DNA: TGTGCCAGCACCCCCTACGCAGATACGCAGTATTTT.

The CDR3 DNA reads TGCGCCAGCAGCCAGGGGGACAGGGGGTTTTTTGAGCAGTTCTTC. Amino acid sequence: CASSQGDRGFFEQFF. The chain combines TRBV4-3 with TRBJ2-1; TRBD1 agrees at 11 bases. Trimming cost V 3 bases and J 9 bases; bases outside gene matches: 7. Germline V gives CDR1 LGHNA, CDR2 YSLEER. The CDR3 runs to 15 residues.

CDR3 coding DNA: TGTGCCAGCAGCGTACAGGGGAAAAAAAACTATGGCTACACCTTC. As protein: CASSVQGKKNYGYTF. The chain has TRBV9 and TRBJ1-2, with D maybe TRBD1 (6 bases). Germline V gene data show CDR1 as SGDLS and CDR2 as YYNGEE. This CDR3 comprises 15 residues. The V end lost 1 base, the J end lost 2 bases, and 12 bases lay between the germline ends.

CDR3 bases: TGCGCCAGCAGCTTGGGCCCCTTGGGGGGGACGAACAATGAGCAGTTCTTC. The encoded protein is CASSLGPLGGTNNEQFF. This chain uses TRBV5-1 with TRBJ2-1, with 7 positions matching TRBD2. CDR3 size: 17 residues. V gave up 0 bases and J gave up 5 bases; unmatched junction bases: 11. Germline CDR1 SGHRS, CDR2 YFSETQ. Supplemented by reference TRBV5-1 and TRBJ2-1, the full variable domain reads KAGVTQTPRYLIKTRGQQVTLSCSPISGHRSVSWYQQTPGQGLQFLFEYFSETQRNKGNFPGRFSGRQFSNSRSEMNVSTLELGDSALYLCASSLGPLGGTNNEQFFGPGTRLTVL.

The genes are TRBV20-1 and TRBJ2-7; maybe TRBD2 (5 bases). V was trimmed by 5 bases and J by 2 bases, leaving 13 bases between them. CDR3 size: 13 residues. Per the germline V gene, CDR1 is DFQATT and CDR2 is SNEGSKA (reference sequence). Here the CDR3 DNA reads TGCAGTGCTCTACGAGCGGTAACCTACGAGCAGTACTTC. Amino acid sequence: CSALRAVTYEQYF.